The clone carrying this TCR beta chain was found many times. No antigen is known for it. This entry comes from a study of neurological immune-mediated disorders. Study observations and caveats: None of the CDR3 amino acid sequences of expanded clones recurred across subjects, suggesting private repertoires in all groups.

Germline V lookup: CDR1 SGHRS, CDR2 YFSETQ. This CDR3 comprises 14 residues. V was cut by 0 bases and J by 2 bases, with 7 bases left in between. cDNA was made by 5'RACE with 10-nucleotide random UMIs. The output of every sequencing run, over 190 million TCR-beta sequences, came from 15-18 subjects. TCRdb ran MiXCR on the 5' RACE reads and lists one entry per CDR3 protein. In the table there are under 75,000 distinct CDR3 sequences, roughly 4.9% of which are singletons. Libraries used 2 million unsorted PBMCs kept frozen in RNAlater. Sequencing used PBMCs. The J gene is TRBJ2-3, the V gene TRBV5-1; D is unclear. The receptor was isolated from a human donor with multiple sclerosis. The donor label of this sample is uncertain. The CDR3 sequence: CASSLGWDTDTQYF. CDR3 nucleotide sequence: TGCGCCAGCAGCTTGGGGTGGGACACAGATACGCAGTATTTT. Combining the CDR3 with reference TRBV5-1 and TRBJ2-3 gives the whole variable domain KAGVTQTPRYLIKTRGQQVTLSCSPISGHRSVSWYQQTPGQGLQFLFEYFSETQRNKGNFPGRFSGRQFSNSRSEMNVSTLELGDSALYLCASSLGWDTDTQYFGPGTRLTVL.